Each of the 8 T cell receptor beta chains below was sequenced from the same sample in a study of blood T cell repertoires in COVID-19. Method: immunoSEQ multiplex PCR; TCRdb's copy keeps in-frame clones and lacks some. The repertoire includes some 170,000 clones, approximately 87% of them detected once, and under 15% sits in the top ten. The sequenced sample was peripheral blood. These receptors were taken from a woman between 70 and 85 years old with COVID-19, enrolled during active disease.

The chain carries TRBV19 and TRBJ1-3, with D possibly matching TRBD1 (5 bases). V was trimmed by 4 bases and J by 0 bases, leaving 10 bases between them. Per germline, CDR1 LNHDA and CDR2 SQIVND (reference sequence). The CDR3 is made up of 15 amino acids. The CDR3 loop is CASSTQDFSGNTIYF. The CDR3 region has the DNA TGTGCCAGTAGTACACAGGATTTCTCTGGAAACACCATATATTTT.

The chain carries TRBV29-1 and TRBJ2-7, with D maybe TRBD1 (6 bases). The length of the CDR3 is 12 residues. Germline CDR1 is SQVTM and CDR2 is ANQGSEA. Trimming shortened V by 4 bases and J by 2 bases, and 9 bases separated the two germline ends. The CDR3: CSVGRGAYEQYF. The CDR3 DNA reads TGCAGCGTTGGCAGGGGTGCCTACGAGCAGTACTTC.

This sequence joins TRBV5-1 and TRBJ2-1; no clear D gene. The CDR3 runs 14 residues. CDR1 is SGHRS, CDR2 YFSETQ, per germline. Trimming stripped 7 bases from V and 3 bases from J, with 14 bases between. The CDR3 DNA is TGCGCCAGCGGTGGAGAGAACAACTACAATGAGCAGTTCTTC. Protein sequence: CASGGENNYNEQFF.

Comment on this clone: Other DNA variants within this sample encode the same CDR3. This chain connects TRBV18 to TRBJ1-2; D is perhaps TRBD1 (6 bases). Germline CDR1 and CDR2: KGHSH and LQKENI. Between the trimmed V and J ends, which lost 3 bases and 2 bases, there was a span of 7 bases. This CDR3 has 13 amino acids. CDR3 sequence reads: CASSPDRNYGYTF. The DNA for the CDR3 is TGTGCCAGCTCACCGGACAGAAACTATGGCTACACCTTC.

V gene TRBV7-3 combines with J gene TRBJ1-1; D possibly corresponds to TRBD1 (5 bases). The germline V gene has CDR1 SGHTA and CDR2 FQGTGA. V was shortened by 1 base and J by 3 bases, with 6 bases between the two germline ends. This CDR3 has 13 amino acids. Here the CDR3 DNA reads TGTGCCAGCAGCTTAAGCAGGGACACTGAAGCTTTCTTT. This translates into CASSLSRDTEAFF.

This chain connects TRBV28 to TRBJ1-2; D uncertain. The CDR3 contains 13 residues. The germline V gene has CDR1 MDHEN and CDR2 SYDVKM. Trimming stripped 7 bases from V and 4 bases from J, with 13 bases between. The CDR3 here is CASTRRTPYGYTF. The CDR3 bases are TGTGCCAGCACCCGTAGGACTCCCTATGGCTACACCTTC.

The V gene is TRBV12-3 or TRBV12-4, the J gene TRBJ1-1, with unresolved D. Trimming removed 3 bases at V and 4 bases at J, with 9 bases between. The CDR3 runs to 13 residues. The CDR3 nucleotides are TGTGCCAGCAGTTTTGGCAGGCCCACTGAAGCTTTCTTT. Residues: CASSFGRPTEAFF.

This sequence joins TRBV29-1 and TRBJ1-2, with D possibly being TRBD1 (5 bases). This CDR3 region has 15 residues. Germline-derived CDR1 and CDR2 are SQVTM and ANQGSEA. V dropped 0 bases and J dropped 8 bases, with 19 bases sitting between them. CDR3 sequence: CSVEDSGLTMVGYTF. DNA for the CDR3: TGCAGCGTTGAAGATTCGGGACTCACTATGGTCGGCTACACCTTC. Full variable domain (missing parts from reference TRBV29-1 and TRBJ1-2): SAVISQKPSRDICQRGTSLTIQCQVDSQVTMMFWYRQQPGQSLTLIATANQGSEATYESGFVIDKFPISRPNLTFSTLTVSNMSPEDSSIYLCSVEDSGLTMVGYTFGSGTRLTVV.